Listed below are T cell receptor beta chains from one sample, sequenced in a study of blood T cell repertoires in COVID-19. This table comes from immunoSEQ multiplex PCR, and its TCRdb copy is limited to in-frame clones, with some not included. The table has roughly 250,000 clones, around 81% seen once; the top ten hold roughly 6.4%. The sequenced sample consisted of peripheral blood. These receptors were obtained from a woman aged 55-69 years with active or convalescent COVID-19. Each CDR3 is given with its conserved first and last residue.

v_call: TRBV29-1
cdr3_aa: CSGLAVINEQFF

v_call: TRBV12-5
cdr3_aa: CASGLWGTGLSDTQYF

v_call: TRBV7-2
cdr3_aa: CASSFPGQGAEKLFF

v_call: TRBV6-5
cdr3_aa: CASTRGGGSGGYTF

v_call: TRBV6-4
cdr3_aa: CASRSQGGIAEAFF

v_call: TRBV3-1/TRBV3-2
cdr3_aa: CASSQDGGNQPQHF

v_call: TRBV11-2
cdr3_aa: CASSLGGGYNEQFF

v_call: TRBV18
cdr3_aa: CASSTQGALTETQYF

v_call: TRBV5-1
cdr3_aa: CASGDMRNTGELFF

v_call: TRBV6-6
cdr3_aa: CASSYDEGNYGYTF

v_call: TRBV19
cdr3_aa: CASSIPTGGGQPQHF

v_call: TRBV10-2
cdr3_aa: CASTGLDQETQYF

v_call: TRBV5-1
cdr3_aa: CASSRGGGSSYNEQFF

v_call: TRBV28
cdr3_aa: CASSPGMWGREAEAFF

v_call: TRBV6-5
cdr3_aa: CASLINWQNNSPLHF

v_call: TRBV13
cdr3_aa: CASSSEQGAGGSPLHF

v_call: TRBV28
cdr3_aa: CASSLNRGIYETQYF

v_call: TRBV10-3
cdr3_aa: CAITPTGSYSGNTIYF

v_call: TRBV30
cdr3_aa: CAWSVQRDTEAFF

v_call: TRBV11-3
cdr3_aa: CASSLTYLGGGYSTEAFF

v_call: TRBV5-4
cdr3_aa: CASSLRGPETQYF

v_call: TRBV18
cdr3_aa: CASSPEGSRVGFF

v_call: TRBV27
cdr3_aa: CASRPGTDTEAFF

v_call: TRBV27
cdr3_aa: CASSLLRLAPDTQYF

v_call: TRBV5-1
cdr3_aa: CASSLGQGRETQYF

v_call: TRBV9
cdr3_aa: CASSPRSGAGGNNEQFF

v_call: TRBV7-9
cdr3_aa: CASSQAGTSSEKLFF

v_call: TRBV9
cdr3_aa: CASSRAGSHYNEQFF

v_call: TRBV6-5
cdr3_aa: CASAGQGAIYEQYF

v_call: TRBV5-1
cdr3_aa: CASSLEGSSYNEQFF

v_call: TRBV11-2
cdr3_aa: CASSSRTDMNTGELFF

v_call: TRBV7-2
cdr3_aa: CASSSGLAKNNEQFF

v_call: TRBV2
cdr3_aa: CASSVFFRTGWGGYTF

v_call: TRBV3-1/TRBV3-2
cdr3_aa: CASSQGGSSYNEQFF

v_call: TRBV11-3
cdr3_aa: CASSPGQGFSSSPLHF

v_call: TRBV11-2
cdr3_aa: CASSLAGGTGGYGYTF

v_call: TRBV7-9
cdr3_aa: CASSLGVHVADGYTF

v_call: TRBV27
cdr3_aa: CASSLVIRSGELFF

v_call: TRBV6-6
cdr3_aa: CASSYSGGLREKLFF

v_call: TRBV19
cdr3_aa: CASSMGQGIFRELFF

v_call: TRBV2
cdr3_aa: CASATKQGVNYGYTF

v_call: TRBV7-9
cdr3_aa: CASSPTGGGGYTF

v_call: TRBV28
cdr3_aa: CASSLGRGASTGELFF

v_call: TRBV11-2
cdr3_aa: CASSLEETAHRDDTQYF

v_call: TRBV6-6
cdr3_aa: CASSPIFGRGTNEKLFF

v_call: TRBV6-6
cdr3_aa: CASSYPAGLDTQYF

v_call: TRBV29-1
cdr3_aa: CSVPDRASTDTQYF

v_call: TRBV6-5
cdr3_aa: CASSSYQGASEQYF

v_call: TRBV28
cdr3_aa: CASSSATRNSPLHF

v_call: TRBV2
cdr3_aa: CASSLGTAQETQYF

v_call: TRBV7-6
cdr3_aa: CASSLAPGTGGRTEAFF

v_call: TRBV28
cdr3_aa: CASSLQGLPNYGYTF

v_call: TRBV3-1/TRBV3-2
cdr3_aa: CASSQGQVSGPQHF